This entry features one TCR beta chain sequence. The antigen this receptor binds is unknown. Base qualities were left out, and no much larger clone turns up one base away. This entry comes from a study of blood T cell repertoires in COVID-19 (dated by TCRdb to the early 2020s). With respect to the entire study: Samples covering the acute and convalescent phases of COVID-19 were provided by collaborators in the United States, Italy and Spain. Nearly every sample came with metadata listing a de-identified subject ID, COVID-19 status, age in years and sex. Where available, HLA class I and class II types were obtained from metadata supplied by the sample provider rather than from assay-based typing. Samples were obtained from the ongoing ImmuneRACE study (first 160 participants) and from about 1,300 subjects provided by 6 global collaborators. The repertoires were released in a freely available public database meant as a resource for research on the immune response to SARS-CoV-2. The material from the prospective study consisted of cDNA or gDNA derived from T cells, B-cell-depleted T cells, or PBMCs. Subjects who had been exposed to COVID-19, were actively infected with it, or had recovered from it provided the deeply sampled blood TCRbeta repertoires that made up the dataset. General study outcomes and caveats: How much clinical and demographic metadata was included differed by source and by participant, and the metadata was provided uncurated.

TCRbeta CDR3 regions were amplified from genomic DNA using the immunoSEQ Assay, a bias-controlled multiplex PCR. Regarding the original processing steps: Within the assay, amplification of reference gene primers was used to estimate how many nucleated cells each sample contained. To quantify the absolute abundance of each unique TCRbeta CDR3 rearrangement, sequence reads were collapsed and filtered. For each sample, productive Simpson clonality was calculated by taking the square root of Simpson's diversity index across productive rearrangements. TCRdb retrieved this table from immuneACCESS and kept in-frame rearrangements only. Not all clones are present; in checked studies, unresolved V genes account for under half, and no reason is known for the remainder. Clone size and the V and J calls come from that table; the DNA yielded D and trimming. The sample data list 250,000 to 350,000 clones, and 87% of these were observed just once. The top ten clones comprise approximately 5.3% of the sample.

The trim is 2 bases for V and 11 bases for J, with a gap of 13 bases between the germline ends. The CDR3 runs 14 amino acids, cysteine and phenylalanine included. The only DNA kept is the CDR3, 42 bases in frame from the first base. The germline V gene encodes CDR1 KGHSH and CDR2 LQKENI. Participants in the prospective study were aged roughly 18 to 100 years, lived in approximately 26 United States geographic areas, and enrolled through a virtual design. In the prospective study, participants were assigned to cohorts based on the clinical history participants reported in a screening survey and a study questionnaire. Recovered participants in ImmuneRACE Cohort 3 were defined as having two consecutive negative NP/OP PCR tests, clearance from a healthcare professional, or resolution of symptoms. In the prospective study, whole blood, serum and a nasopharyngeal or oropharyngeal swab were collected from each participant by mobile phlebotomists. Over a roughly 2-month period, participants in the prospective study had the option of providing additional blood draws and questionnaires. Blood samples from the prospective study were shipped frozen or at room temperature prior to DNA extraction.

In this chain, TRBV18 is recombined with TRBJ1-6; a tentative D call is TRBD1 (5 bases match). Sequenced: PBMCs or T cells enriched from blood (not recorded which). The receptor was derived from a woman between 25 and 40 years old who had recovered from COVID-19. The DNA is TGTGCCAGCTCACCAGGAGGGGACGGGACACCCCTCCACTTT. Translation gives CASSPGGDGTPLHF.